Sequencing of this T cell receptor (beta chain) was carried out in a study of graft-versus-host responses after intestinal transplantation (dated by TCRdb to the early 2020s). Looking at the study overall: The transplants that recipients got were multivisceral, liver-intestinal, or isolated intestinal. The cohort enrolled approximately 24 intestinal transplant recipients, one of whom was a retransplant, and a few patients without pretransplant specimens were excluded. Alloreactive clones were identified by sequencing pre-transplant mixed lymphocyte reaction products and comparing these products with unstimulated pre-transplant donor and recipient T cells. After intestinal transplantation, graft-versus-host and host-versus-graft alloreactive T cell clones in the graft, circulation and bone marrow were tracked using bulk TCR-beta CDR3 sequencing. Every recipient was given anti-thymocyte globulin induction, followed by approximately 3 years of maintenance tacrolimus and steroids. Rather than going through the commercial service, samples from three later patients were sequenced in-house on an Illumina MiSeq and processed with MiXCR. Donor T cell macrochimerism was defined as a peak of at least 4% donor T cells among recipient peripheral blood mononuclear cells.

This clone is a singleton in its sample. Qualities for individual bases were not recorded, and no much larger clone is one base off. According to the study, the label for this sample's time point signals: cells obtained before transplantation from donor or recipient. In the mixed lymphocyte reactions, some 200,000 CFSE-labeled pre-transplant responders were plated with some 200,000 irradiated violet-dye-labeled stimulators and cultured for 5 to 6 days. Proliferating CD3+CD4+CFSE-low and CD3+CD8+CFSE-low responder cells were FACS-sorted on a BD Influx sorter after the mixed lymphocyte reaction. The library was prepared using the immunoSEQ multiplex PCR assay. For most patients, genomic DNA was isolated using the Qiagen DNeasy Blood and Tissue Kit and was shipped frozen to Adaptive Biotechnologies for TCR sequencing. For most patients, high-throughput TCR-beta CDR3 sequencing of genomic DNA was performed by Adaptive Biotechnologies. Per the original workflow: TCR sequencing data were retrieved from Adaptive's ImmunoSEQ software for roughly 17 patients, whereas a few other patients were processed with MiXCR and VDJtools. To correct CD4 versus CD8 sorting errors, any sequence found in both subsets at a frequency ratio below 5:1 was removed. CDR3 nucleotide sequences shared between donor and recipient were removed because the origin of such sequences could not be assigned. To count as alloreactive, a clone needed at least 2-fold expansion over unstimulated cells and a minimum CFSE-low frequency of 0.002% (template counts) or 0.001% (read counts). Clones detected in sequenced pre-transplant spleen, lymph node, or MLR CFSE-low populations of the donor or recipient were defined as mappable. The cumulative frequency of alloreactive clones was calculated as a percentage of all sequences, weighted by copy number. The table was pulled from immuneACCESS by TCRdb, which kept in-frame rearrangements only. Such tables lose some clones; where checked, under half of the loss comes from unresolved V genes, and the rest has no known cause. V and J calls and clone size come straight from that table; D and trimming were deduced from the DNA. The sample table shows nearly 9,000 clones, and 25% to 30% are seen once. The ten largest account for about 5% of the sample.

Trimmed from V: 3 bases; trimmed from J: 10 bases; junction bases lacking a gene match: 7. Its CDR3 holds 14 amino acids, cysteine through phenylalanine. Just CDR3 DNA is preserved here, 42 bases in frame from base 1. CDR1 and CDR2 were assigned from the germline V gene (reference sequence) as LNHDA and SQIVND. Findings and caveats that apply to the study as a whole: Conclusions were limited by the relatively low number and heterogeneity of intestinal transplant patients. GvH clones turned up in recipient bone marrow, with some appearing earlier in ileal mucosa or blood, a pattern consistent with an intestinal mucosal origin. Patients with donor T cell macrochimerism had high GvH to HvG T cell clonal ratios in their allografts. Early after transplant, declines in HvG clones were associated with peak levels of circulating GvH clones.

This receptor was identified in a human patient who was an organ donor for intestinal transplantation. Recombination joined TRBV19 with TRBJ2-2; 8 nucleotides in the junction match TRBD2. Sequencing used alloreactive CD8+ T cells from a mixed lymphocyte reaction culture, obtained before transplantation. Reading the label with the study, this specimen's cell subset or site is: CFSE-low proliferating T cells sorted from roughly 6-day pre-transplant mixed lymphocyte reaction (GvH or HvG direction). The DNA sequence is given as TGTGCCAGTAGTATTTTAGCGGGGAGCGAGGAGCTGTTTTTT. Its amino acids are CASSILAGSEELFF.